These T cell receptor beta chains were read from a single sample in a study of monozygotic twins with inflammatory bowel disease. TCRdb re-called the 5' RACE reads and shows each CDR3 protein once, DNA omitted. This table holds roughly 160,000 distinct CDR3 sequences. The sequenced sample was blood. Receptors originate from a human donor with ulcerative colitis or Crohn's disease, or a healthy co-twin of an affected twin (not recorded which). CDR3s include the opening cysteine and the closing phenylalanine or tryptophan. Fields, in order: J gene, V gene, CDR3 protein.

j_gene: TRBJ2-3; v_gene: TRBV30; CDR3aa: CAGVREPRTDTQYF
j_gene: TRBJ1-1; v_gene: TRBV5-6; CDR3aa: CASSPGTGMTEAFF
j_gene: TRBJ2-7; v_gene: TRBV20-1; CDR3aa: CSARASYGAYEQYF
j_gene: TRBJ2-1; v_gene: TRBV6-2/TRBV6-3; CDR3aa: CASNDRANEQFF
j_gene: TRBJ2-1; v_gene: TRBV5-6; CDR3aa: CASSLGFHYNEQFF
j_gene: TRBJ1-2; v_gene: TRBV10-2; CDR3aa: CAVTEARGDYGYTF
j_gene: TRBJ2-3; v_gene: TRBV7-6; CDR3aa: CASSLDGTSGGTQYF
j_gene: TRBJ2-7; v_gene: TRBV3-1; CDR3aa: CDSSQAGGPYEQYF
j_gene: TRBJ1-2; v_gene: TRBV14; CDR3aa: CASSPTSGTVDGYTF
j_gene: TRBJ2-7; v_gene: TRBV29-1; CDR3aa: CPRPNFSYEQYF
j_gene: TRBJ1-1; v_gene: TRBV5-1; CDR3aa: CASSPGTGGTEAFF
j_gene: TRBJ2-7; v_gene: TRBV4-2; CDR3aa: CASSQGGRDDSYEQYF
j_gene: TRBJ1-1; v_gene: TRBV6-5; CDR3aa: CASSYDGQGFAEAFF
j_gene: TRBJ2-1; v_gene: TRBV25-1; CDR3aa: CASSDYPGLVNEQFF
j_gene: TRBJ2-7; v_gene: TRBV20-1; CDR3aa: CSARKDGREQYF
j_gene: TRBJ2-3; v_gene: TRBV5-6; CDR3aa: CASSFGSSSTDTQYF
j_gene: TRBJ2-3; v_gene: TRBV11-2; CDR3aa: CASTLGGSSDTQYF
j_gene: TRBJ1-2; v_gene: TRBV7-6; CDR3aa: CASSLARTARNYGYTF